This T cell receptor beta chain was observed in a study of OX40 agonist ivuxolimab in advanced cancers. V lost 3 bases and J 1 base, leaving 4 bases between the germline ends. The CDR3 consists of 13 residues. CDR1 and CDR2 (germline): SEHNR, FQNEAQ (reference sequence). TCRdb's table, derived via immunoSEQ multiplex PCR, lists solely in-frame clones and lacks some. The sample lists about 32,000 clones, under 95% occurring once. This receptor was taken from an adult with an advanced solid tumor such as melanoma, head and neck, liver or kidney cancer. The sample consisted of CD4+ or CD8+ T cells sorted from blood, taken in a trial of the OX40 agonist ivuxolimab. The gene calls are TRBV7-9 and TRBJ1-5; D uncertain. CDR3 region: CASSFGSNQPQHF. The CDR3 coding sequence is TGTGCCAGCAGCTTTGGGAGCAATCAGCCCCAGCATTTT. The variable domain in full, with the rest retrieved from reference TRBV7-9 and TRBJ1-5, is DTGVSQNPRHKITKRGQNVTFRCDPISEHNRLYWYRQTLGQGPEFLTYFQNEAQLEKSRLLSDRFSAERPKGSFSTLEIQRTEQGDSAMYLCASSFGSNQPQHFGDGTRLSIL.